This T cell receptor (beta chain) came from a study of neurological immune-mediated disorders. The CDR3 covers 14 residues. V dropped 7 bases and J dropped 0 bases, with 13 bases sitting between them. CDR1 is MDHEN and CDR2 is SYDVKM in the germline V gene. TCRdb ran MiXCR on the 5' RACE reads and lists one entry per CDR3 protein. The table lists around 53,000 distinct CDR3 sequences, about 4.2% of them singletons. The study, taken as a whole, reports: Sharing of CDR3 amino acid sequences among expanded clones across subjects was absent, suggesting private repertoires in all groups.

From 2 million PBMCs stored at -80 C, the unsorted libraries were generated. Many counts were recorded for this clonotype. What it binds is unknown. This TCR came from a man aged 50-59 years with multiple sclerosis. The material sequenced was PBMCs. The rearrangement joins TRBV28 to TRBJ2-7, with D possibly TRBD2 on 6 matching bases. CDR3 in DNA: TGTGCCAGCATCCCCCTGGGGGGCTCCTACGAGCAGTACTTC. Translating gives CASIPLGGSYEQYF.